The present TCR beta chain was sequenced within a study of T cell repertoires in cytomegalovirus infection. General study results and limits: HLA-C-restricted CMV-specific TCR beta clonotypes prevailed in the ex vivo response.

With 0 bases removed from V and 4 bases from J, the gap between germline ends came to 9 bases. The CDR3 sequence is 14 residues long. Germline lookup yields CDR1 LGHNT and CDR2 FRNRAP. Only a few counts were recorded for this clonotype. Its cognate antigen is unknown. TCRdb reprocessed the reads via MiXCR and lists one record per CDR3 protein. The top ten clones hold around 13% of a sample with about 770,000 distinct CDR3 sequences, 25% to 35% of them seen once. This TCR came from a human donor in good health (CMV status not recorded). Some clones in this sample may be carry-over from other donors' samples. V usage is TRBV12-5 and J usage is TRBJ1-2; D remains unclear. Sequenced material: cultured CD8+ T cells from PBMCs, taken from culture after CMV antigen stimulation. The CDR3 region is CASGLVTALYGYTF. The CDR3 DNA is TGTGCTAGTGGTTTGGTAACAGCTCTCTATGGCTACACCTTC.